Below are 4 T cell receptor beta chains sequenced from a single sample in a study of resident and recirculating memory T cells in vitiligo. Assay used: immunoSEQ multiplex PCR; TCRdb lists only in-frame clones, some missing. Of tens of thousands of clones in the sample, around 92% were seen once. Sequenced material: blood. These receptors were collected from a male donor with vitiligo.

The J gene is TRBJ1-2, the V gene TRBV7-9; possible D gene TRBD1, 5 bases. The V gene's germline CDR1 is SEHNR and CDR2 FQNEAQ (reference sequence). The V gene lost 2 bases and the J gene lost 8 bases, with 24 bases spanning the gap. The CDR3 has 17 residues. The CDR3 loop reads CASSLRDSTTNYGGYTF. In DNA, the CDR3 is TGTGCCAGCAGCTTACGCGACAGCACCACGAACTATGGCGGCTACACCTTC.

V and J are TRBV30 and TRBJ1-5; D unresolved. This CDR3 region has 14 residues. The germline V gene has CDR1 GTSNPN and CDR2 SVGIG (reference sequence). V lost 1 base to trimming and J lost 4 bases, with 11 bases between them. The CDR3 loop reads CAWSAGIGNQPQHF. The DNA of the CDR3 is TGTGCCTGGAGTGCGGGGATAGGAAATCAGCCCCAGCATTTT. The whole variable domain, remainder taken from reference TRBV30 and TRBJ1-5, is SQTIHQWPATLVQPVGSPLSLECTVEGTSNPNLYWYRQAAGRGLQLLFYSVGIGQISSEVPQNLSASRPQDRQFILSSKKLLLSDSGFYLCAWSAGIGNQPQHFGDGTRLSIL.

The rearrangement uses TRBV5-1 and TRBJ2-1; D possibly corresponds to TRBD1 (7 bases). This CDR3 region has 14 residues. V was clipped by 7 bases and J by 5 bases, with 16 bases between them. Per germline, CDR1 SGHRS and CDR2 YFSETQ. The CDR3 coding sequence is TGCGCCAGCGGAAGGAGGGGGCGCGACAATGAGCAGTTCTTC. Amino acid sequence: CASGRRGRDNEQFF.

CDR3 sequence: CASSSPGLAGNEQFF. The CDR3 DNA reads as TGCGCCAGCAGCTCCCCGGGACTAGCGGGCAATGAGCAGTTCTTC. V is TRBV5-1 and J is TRBJ2-1; 12 bases are a match to TRBD2. V lost 3 bases to trimming and J lost 6 bases; unmatched junction nucleotides: 4. Looked up from germline, CDR1 is SGHRS and CDR2 is YFSETQ. The CDR3 has 15 residues.